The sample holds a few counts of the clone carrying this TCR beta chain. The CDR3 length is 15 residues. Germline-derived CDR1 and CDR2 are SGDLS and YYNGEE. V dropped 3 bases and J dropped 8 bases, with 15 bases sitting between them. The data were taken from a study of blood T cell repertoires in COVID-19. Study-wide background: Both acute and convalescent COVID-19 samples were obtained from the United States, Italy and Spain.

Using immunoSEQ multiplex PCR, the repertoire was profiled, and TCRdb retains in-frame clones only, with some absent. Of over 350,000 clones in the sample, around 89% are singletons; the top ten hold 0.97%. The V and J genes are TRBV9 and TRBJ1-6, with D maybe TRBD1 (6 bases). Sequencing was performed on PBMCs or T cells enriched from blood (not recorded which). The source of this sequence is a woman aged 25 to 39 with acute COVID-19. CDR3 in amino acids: CASSASSGGDSPLHF. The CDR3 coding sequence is TGTGCCAGCAGCGCCTCGTCGGGGGGCGATTCACCCCTCCACTTT.